This T cell receptor (beta chain) was sequenced in a study of OX40 agonist ivuxolimab in advanced cancers. Study-level information: Patients were given ivuxolimab, an antibody that agonizes OX40 (CD134). The study's findings and limits: CD8+ T cells were the subset that, on average, had more expanded clones than CD4+. Researchers did not establish what antigens the expanded peripheral T cells target.

At cycle 4 day 1, cycle 7 day 1, and baseline, blood was sampled. Clones were read by immunoSEQ multiplex PCR, and TCRdb kept only the in-frame ones, dropping some. In the table there are about 68,000 clones, around 85% of which are singletons. Regarding this clone: Its antigen is undetermined.

The CDR3 loop spans 14 amino acids. Trimming took off 7 bases at V and 3 bases at J, with 16 bases between the two ends. CDR1 is SEHNR, CDR2 FQNEAQ, per germline (reference sequence). This specimen consisted of CD4+ or CD8+ T cells sorted from blood, obtained in a trial of the OX40 agonist ivuxolimab. The V and J genes are TRBV7-9 and TRBJ2-7, with D hard to call. The receptor's source is an adult with an advanced solid tumor such as melanoma, head and neck, liver or kidney cancer. This chain's CDR3 is CASTPLGGVYEQYF. The CDR3 nucleotides read TGTGCCAGCACCCCCCTGGGTGGGGTCTACGAGCAGTACTTC.